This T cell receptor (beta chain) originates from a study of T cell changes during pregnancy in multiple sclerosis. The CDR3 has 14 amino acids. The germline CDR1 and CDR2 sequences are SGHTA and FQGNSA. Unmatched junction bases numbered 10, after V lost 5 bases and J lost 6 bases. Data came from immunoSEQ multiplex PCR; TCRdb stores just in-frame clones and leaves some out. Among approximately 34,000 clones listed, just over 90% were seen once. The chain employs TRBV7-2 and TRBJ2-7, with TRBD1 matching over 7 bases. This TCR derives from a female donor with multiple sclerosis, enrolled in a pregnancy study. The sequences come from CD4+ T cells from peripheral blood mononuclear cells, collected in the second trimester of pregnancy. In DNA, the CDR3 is TGTGCCAGCAGCATATTGACAGGGAATGGCGAGCAGTACTTC. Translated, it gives CASSILTGNGEQYF. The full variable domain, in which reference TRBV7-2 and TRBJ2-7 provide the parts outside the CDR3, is GAGVSQSPSNKVTEKGKDVELRCDPISGHTALYWYRQSLGQGLEFLIYFQGNSAPDKSGLPSDRFSAERTGGSVSTLTIQRTQQEDSAVYLCASSILTGNGEQYFGPGTRLTVT.